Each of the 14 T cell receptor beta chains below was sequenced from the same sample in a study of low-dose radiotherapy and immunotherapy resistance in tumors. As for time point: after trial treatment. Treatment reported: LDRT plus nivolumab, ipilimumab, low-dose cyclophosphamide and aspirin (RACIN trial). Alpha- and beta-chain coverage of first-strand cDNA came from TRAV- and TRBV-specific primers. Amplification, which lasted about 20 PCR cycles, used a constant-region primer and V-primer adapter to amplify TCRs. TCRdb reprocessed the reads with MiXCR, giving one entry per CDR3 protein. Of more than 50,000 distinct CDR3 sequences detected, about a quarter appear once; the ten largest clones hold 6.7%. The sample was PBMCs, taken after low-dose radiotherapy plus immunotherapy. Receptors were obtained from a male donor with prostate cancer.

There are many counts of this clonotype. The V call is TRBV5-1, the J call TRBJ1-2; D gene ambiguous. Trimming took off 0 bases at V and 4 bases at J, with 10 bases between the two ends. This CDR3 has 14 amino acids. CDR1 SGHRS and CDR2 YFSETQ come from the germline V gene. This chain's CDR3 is CASSLESATYGYTF. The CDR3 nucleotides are TGCGCCAGCAGCTTGGAATCAGCTACCTATGGCTACACCTTC. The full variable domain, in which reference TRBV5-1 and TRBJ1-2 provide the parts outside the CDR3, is KAGVTQTPRYLIKTRGQQVTLSCSPISGHRSVSWYQQTPGQGLQFLFEYFSETQRNKGNFPGRFSGRQFSNSRSEMNVSTLELGDSALYLCASSLESATYGYTFGSGTRLTVV.

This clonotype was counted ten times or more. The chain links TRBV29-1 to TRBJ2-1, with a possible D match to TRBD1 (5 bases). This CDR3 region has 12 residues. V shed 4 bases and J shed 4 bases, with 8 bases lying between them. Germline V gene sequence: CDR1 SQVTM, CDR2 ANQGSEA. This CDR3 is CSVVRQYNEQFF. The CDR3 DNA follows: TGCAGCGTTGTTAGACAGTACAATGAGCAGTTCTTC.

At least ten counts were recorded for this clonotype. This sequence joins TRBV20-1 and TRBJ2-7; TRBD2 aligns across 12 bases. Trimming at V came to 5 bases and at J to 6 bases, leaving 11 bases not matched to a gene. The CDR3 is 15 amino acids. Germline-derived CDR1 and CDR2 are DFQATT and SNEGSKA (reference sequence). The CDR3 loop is CSALRLAGDRAEQYF. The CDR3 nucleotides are TGCAGTGCTCTCAGACTAGCGGGGGACCGCGCCGAGCAGTACTTC.

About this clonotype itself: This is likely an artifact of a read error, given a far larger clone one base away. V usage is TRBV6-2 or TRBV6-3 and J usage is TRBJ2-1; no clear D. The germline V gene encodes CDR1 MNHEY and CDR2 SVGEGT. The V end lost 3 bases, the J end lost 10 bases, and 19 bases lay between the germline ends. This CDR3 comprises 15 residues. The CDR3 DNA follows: TGTGCCAGCAGTTATACTGGCCCCAATGAATCCGAGCAGTTCTTC. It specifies CASSYTGPNESEQFF.

CDR3 bases: TGCAGTGCTGCGACGGGCGGGGGGGTCGTAACAGATACGCAGTATTTT. Encoded protein: CSAATGGGVVTDTQYF. J is TRBJ2-3 and V is TRBV20-1, with TRBD2 identical over 9 bases. The CDR3 has 16 residues. Per the germline V gene, CDR1 is DFQATT and CDR2 is SNEGSKA (reference sequence). V shed 5 bases, J shed 3 bases, and the junction held 12 bases outside the gene matches.

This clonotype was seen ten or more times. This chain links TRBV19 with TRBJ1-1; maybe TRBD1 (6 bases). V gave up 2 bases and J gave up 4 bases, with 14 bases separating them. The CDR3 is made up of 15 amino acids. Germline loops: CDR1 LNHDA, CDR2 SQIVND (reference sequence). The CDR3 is CASSINAGVGTEAFF. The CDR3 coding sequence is TGTGCCAGTAGTATAAACGCAGGGGTCGGCACTGAAGCTTTCTTT. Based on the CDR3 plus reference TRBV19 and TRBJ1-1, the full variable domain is DGGITQSPKYLFRKEGQNVTLSCEQNLNHDAMYWYRQDPGQGLRLIYYSQIVNDFQKGDIAEGYSVSREKKESFPLTVTSAQKNPTAFYLCASSINAGVGTEAFFGQGTRLTVV.

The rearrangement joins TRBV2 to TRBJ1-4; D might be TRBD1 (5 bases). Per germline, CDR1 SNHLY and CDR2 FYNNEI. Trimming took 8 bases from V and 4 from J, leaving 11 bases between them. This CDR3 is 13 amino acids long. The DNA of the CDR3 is TGTGCCAGCCGACAGAGCTTTAATGAAAAACTGTTTTTT. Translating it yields CASRQSFNEKLFF. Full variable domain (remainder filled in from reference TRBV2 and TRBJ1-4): EPEVTQTPSHQVTQMGQEVILRCVPISNHLYFYWYRQILGQKVEFLVSFYNNEISEKSEIFDDQFSVERPDGSNFTLKIRSTKLEDSAMYFCASRQSFNEKLFFGSGTQLSVL.

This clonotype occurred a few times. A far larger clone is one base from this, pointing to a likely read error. CDR3 loop: CASKFGINQPQHF. For the CDR3, the DNA is TGTGCCAGCAAGTTCGGGATAAATCAGCCCCAGCATTTT. The V call is TRBV6-6, the J call TRBJ1-5, with D uncertain. V was clipped by 7 bases and J by 4 bases, with 11 bases between them. Germline CDR1 reads MNHNY; CDR2 reads SVGAGI (reference sequence). The CDR3 runs 13 residues.

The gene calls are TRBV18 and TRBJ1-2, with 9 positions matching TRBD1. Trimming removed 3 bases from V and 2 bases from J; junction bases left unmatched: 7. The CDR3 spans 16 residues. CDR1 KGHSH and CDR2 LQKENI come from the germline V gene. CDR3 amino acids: CASSPATQGANYGYTF. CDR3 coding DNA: TGTGCCAGCTCACCGGCTACACAGGGGGCGAACTATGGCTACACCTTC. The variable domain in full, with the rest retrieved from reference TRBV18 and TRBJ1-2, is NAGVMQNPRHLVRRRGQEARLRCSPMKGHSHVYWYRQLPEEGLKFMVYLQKENIIDESGMPKERFSAEFPKEGPSILRIQQVVRGDSAAYFCASSPATQGANYGYTFGSGTRLTVV.

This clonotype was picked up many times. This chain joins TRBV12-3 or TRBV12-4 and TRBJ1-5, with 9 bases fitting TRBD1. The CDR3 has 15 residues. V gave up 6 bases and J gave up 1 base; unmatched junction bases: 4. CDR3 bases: TGTGCCAGCAGGGGACAGGGTTTAAGCAATCAGCCCCAGCATTTT. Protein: CASRGQGLSNQPQHF.

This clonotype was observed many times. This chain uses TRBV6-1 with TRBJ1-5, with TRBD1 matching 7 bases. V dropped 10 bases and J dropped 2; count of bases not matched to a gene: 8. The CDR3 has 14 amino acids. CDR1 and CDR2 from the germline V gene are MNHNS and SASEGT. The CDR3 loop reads CATTATGRNQPQHF. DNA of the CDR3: TGTGCCACTACCGCGACAGGGCGCAATCAGCCCCAGCATTTT.

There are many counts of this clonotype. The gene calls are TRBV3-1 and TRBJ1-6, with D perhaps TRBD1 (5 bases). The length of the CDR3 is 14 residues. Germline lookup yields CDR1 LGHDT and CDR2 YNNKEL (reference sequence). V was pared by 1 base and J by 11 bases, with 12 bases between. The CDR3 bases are TGTGCCAGCAGCCAAGGGGGAACAGGAACACCCCTCCACTTT. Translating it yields CASSQGGTGTPLHF.

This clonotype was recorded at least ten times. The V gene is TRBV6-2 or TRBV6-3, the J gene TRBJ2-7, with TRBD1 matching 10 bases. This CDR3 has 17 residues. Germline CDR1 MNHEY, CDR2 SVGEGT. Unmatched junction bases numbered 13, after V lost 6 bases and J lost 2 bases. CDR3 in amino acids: CASRPGPSGQGAYEQYF. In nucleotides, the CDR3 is TGTGCCAGCAGACCCGGACCCTCAGGACAGGGGGCCTACGAGCAGTACTTC.

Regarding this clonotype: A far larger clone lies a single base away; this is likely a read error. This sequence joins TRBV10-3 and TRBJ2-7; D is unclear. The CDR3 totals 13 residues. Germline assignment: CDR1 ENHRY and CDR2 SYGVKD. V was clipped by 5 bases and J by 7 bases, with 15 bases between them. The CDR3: CAISPELDNEQYF. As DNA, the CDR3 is TGTGCCATCAGTCCCGAGCTAGACAATGAGCAGTACTTC.